The source of this T cell receptor beta chain is a study of technical replicates of blood from a few donors (dated by TCRdb to 2017 to 2019). CDR1 and CDR2 are drawn from the germline V gene: MDHEN, SYDVKM. From V the trimming removes 8 bases and from J it removes 4 bases, while the gene matches leave 9 bases of the junction unaccounted for. From the cysteine up to the phenylalanine, the CDR3 has a length of 14 residues. The kept DNA is CDR3 alone, 42 bases in frame from the first base. Concerning this clone itself: Its antigen is currently not known. One base away there is no much larger clone; base qualities are not given.

The protocol used for the library was the immunoSEQ multiplex PCR assay. TCRdb provides this immuneACCESS table in a form limited to in-frame rearrangements. Some clones are lacking; in checked studies, under half of them reflect an unresolved V gene, and why the rest are absent is not known. This sample lists approximately 85,000 clones; 92% were detected once. 0.27% of the sample belongs to the ten largest clones. The receptor's source is a human donor in good health. The sequencing input was T cells isolated from PBMCs. The chain is made from TRBV28 and TRBJ2-3; 7 bases in the junction line up with TRBD1. The bases read TGTGCCAGCGCTCCGACAGGGTTTGCAGATACGCAGTATTTT. Translated, it reads CASAPTGFADTQYF. This CDR3, with the reference TRBV28 and TRBJ2-3 proteins standing in past its ends, gives the full variable domain DVKVTQSSRYLVKRTGEKVFLECVQDMDHENMFWYRQDPGLGLRLIYFSYDVKMKEKGDIPEGYSVSREKKERFSLILESASTNQTSMYLCASAPTGFADTQYFGPGTRLTVL.